These T cell receptor beta chains were read from a single sample in a study of blood T cell repertoires in COVID-19. Here immunoSEQ multiplex PCR was the method, and the copy in TCRdb shows in-frame clones only, minus some. This table has about 210,000 clones, roughly four fifths appearing once. The specimen sequenced was peripheral blood. The source is a woman aged 40 to 50 with acute or convalescent COVID-19. CDR3s include the opening cysteine and the closing phenylalanine or tryptophan. The D gene is left open where the match is weak. Size is omitted from some rows. Given values are once, few, many or a class for expanded clones.

DNA,CDR3,D,V,J,size
TGCGCCAGCAGCCAACTCATAGCGGGAGGGCGTAATGAGCAGTTCTTC,CASSQLIAGGRNEQFF,TRBD2,TRBV4-3,TRBJ2-1,-
TGTGCCAGCAGCCCTGGGTCGACAGGTCCCTACGAGCAGTACTTC,CASSPGSTGPYEQYF,-,TRBV7-3,TRBJ2-7,-
TGTGCCAGCAGCTTAGCGCTTGGGCCCGCCAAAAACATTCAGTACTTC,CASSLALGPAKNIQYF,-,TRBV7-2,TRBJ2-4,-
TGTGCCAGCAGCTTAGTTGGGGGGACCACTAATGAAAAACTGTTTTTT,CASSLVGGTTNEKLFF,-,TRBV7-9,TRBJ1-4,few
TGTGCCAGCAGCTCGTCGGGGGACACTGAAGCTTTCTTT,CASSSSGDTEAFF,-,TRBV11-2,TRBJ1-1,-
TGTGCCAGCAGCCCCCAGCGGGGGAGGGCCAATGAGCAGTTCTTC,CASSPQRGRANEQFF,TRBD2,TRBV6-5,TRBJ2-1,-
TGCGCCAGCAGCCTCCGACATGTGAACACTGAAGCTTTCTTT,CASSLRHVNTEAFF,-,TRBV5-1,TRBJ1-1,-
TGCGCCAGCAGCTTGGTGGCCGCCCGATCAGATACGCAGTATTTT,CASSLVAARSDTQYF,-,TRBV5-1,TRBJ2-3,-
TGTGCCAGTAGTACATCGACTAGTTCGGTTAGGAGGGGGGAGCTGTTTTTT,CASSTSTSSVRRGELFF,-,TRBV19,TRBJ2-2,-
TGTGCCAGTAGTATGGGTGGGACAGAAGAGACCCAGTACTTC,CASSMGGTEETQYF,TRBD1,TRBV19,TRBJ2-5,-
TGTGCCAGCAGTGAATTCACAGTGGACGAGCAGTACTTC,CASSEFTVDEQYF,-,TRBV6-1,TRBJ2-7,few
TGCGCCAGCAGCTTGGACGGGGGTACCGCCCAGTACTTC,CASSLDGGTAQYF,-,TRBV5-1,TRBJ2-5,once
TGTGCCAGCAGTGAAAGCCTTAGCACAGATACGCAGTATTTT,CASSESLSTDTQYF,-,TRBV6-4,TRBJ2-3,-
TGTGCCAGCAGCAGTACAGGGGGACTATGGGACTACACCTTC,CASSSTGGLWDYTF,TRBD1,TRBV3-1/TRBV3-2,TRBJ1-2,-
TGCGCCAGCAGAATTAAGGCAGGGAGCACAGATACGCAGTATTTT,CASRIKAGSTDTQYF,-,TRBV5-1,TRBJ2-3,-
TGTGCCAGCAGCGTTGAAGGGGGCACTGAAGCTTTCTTT,CASSVEGGTEAFF,-,TRBV9,TRBJ1-1,-
TGCGCCAGCAGCCAACCGGACAGCTATAATTCACCCCTCCACTTT,CASSQPDSYNSPLHF,-,TRBV4-3,TRBJ1-6,-
TGCAGTGGGGGCACTACCAATGAGCAGTTCTTC,CSGGTTNEQFF,-,TRBV20-1,TRBJ2-1,many
TGTGCCAGCAGGGCAGGGGGCACTGAAGCTTTCTTT,CASRAGGTEAFF,TRBD1,TRBV6-5,TRBJ1-1,-
TGTGCCAGCAGTGTAGCGGAGCAGGGCTACTCCTACGAGCAGTACTTC,CASSVAEQGYSYEQYF,-,TRBV25-1,TRBJ2-7,-
TGTGCCAGCGGAACAGGGGAGTACACTGAAGCTTTCTTT,CASGTGEYTEAFF,TRBD1,TRBV6-5,TRBJ1-1,-
TGTGCCAGCAGTGAGGCCCGGGGCGGGGAGCTGTTTTTT,CASSEARGGELFF,-,TRBV6-1,TRBJ2-2,few
TGTGCCAGCAGCCAAGAAACTTTATACAGGGGAGAGGGCAAAAACATTCAGTACTTC,CASSQETLYRGEGKNIQYF,TRBD1,TRBV4-2,TRBJ2-4,once
TGTGCCAGCAGCGTAGCTACGGGTGGGAGGGACACTGGAAACACCATATATTTT,CASSVATGGRDTGNTIYF,-,TRBV9,TRBJ1-3,-
TGCGCCAGCAGCCAAGTTGGAGGGACGGCTGAGCAGTTCTTC,CASSQVGGTAEQFF,-,TRBV4-3,TRBJ2-1,-
TGCGCCAGCAGCCAAGTAGAAAATGAGCAGTTCTTC,CASSQVENEQFF,-,TRBV4-1,TRBJ2-1,few
TGTGCCAGCAGCTCTAACAGGGGTGGGAACACTGAAGCTTTCTTT,CASSSNRGGNTEAFF,TRBD1,TRBV9,TRBJ1-1,-
TGTGCCAGCTCACCTAGGGACAACCCCTATGGCTACACCTTC,CASSPRDNPYGYTF,-,TRBV18,TRBJ1-2,once
TGTGCCAGCAGTCCTAGCGGGTCAGATACGCAGTATTTT,CASSPSGSDTQYF,TRBD2,TRBV6-5,TRBJ2-3,-
TGTGCCAGCAGATACAGGGGGAGTTCCTACGAGCAGTACTTC,CASRYRGSSYEQYF,TRBD1,TRBV6-5,TRBJ2-7,-
TGTGCCAGCACCCTCGGCCCAGGGGGAATCGGGGAGCTGTTTTTT,CASTLGPGGIGELFF,TRBD1,TRBV27,TRBJ2-2,-
TGTGCCAGCAGTTTAGTGGGCGGCACAGATACGCAGTATTTT,CASSLVGGTDTQYF,-,TRBV6-5,TRBJ2-3,few